Described below is a single T cell receptor (beta chain) sequence and its context. In the authors' methods: Amplifying reference gene primers gave estimates of nucleated cell counts. The repertoire was sequenced with immunoSEQ multiplex PCR; TCRdb's copy has only in-frame clones and lacks some. V and J calls and clone size are those listed in that table; D and trimming were worked out from the DNA. Counted here are tens of thousands of clones, approximately 90% occurring once; the ten biggest clones make up under 2.5%. This sample is part of a study of blood T cell repertoires in COVID-19. Study overall: The study drew acute and convalescent COVID-19 samples from the United States, Italy and Spain. The analysed material was cDNA or gDNA that came from T cells, B-cell-depleted T cells, or PBMCs.

The CDR3 consists of 15 residues. In germline, CDR1 is MDHEN, CDR2 SYDVKM. V was clipped by 7 bases and J by 2 bases; unmatched bases: 9. The source material was peripheral blood. This receptor was taken from a human donor with active COVID-19. The donor label of this sample is uncertain. The chain joins TRBV28 to TRBJ2-3, with 7 bases aligning to TRBD1. The CDR3 reads CASNHGQDPTDTQYF. For the CDR3, the DNA is TGTGCCAGCAACCACGGACAGGACCCCACAGATACGCAGTATTTT.